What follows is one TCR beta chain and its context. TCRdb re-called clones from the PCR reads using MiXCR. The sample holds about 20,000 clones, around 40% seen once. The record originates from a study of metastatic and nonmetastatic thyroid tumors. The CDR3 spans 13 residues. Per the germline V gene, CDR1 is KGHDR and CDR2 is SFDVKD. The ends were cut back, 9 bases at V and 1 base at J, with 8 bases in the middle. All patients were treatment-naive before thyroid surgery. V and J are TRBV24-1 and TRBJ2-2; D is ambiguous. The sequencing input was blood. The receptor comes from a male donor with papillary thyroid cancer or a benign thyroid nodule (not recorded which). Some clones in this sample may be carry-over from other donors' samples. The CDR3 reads CATYDGNTGELFF. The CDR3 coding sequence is TGTGCCACCTACGACGGGAACACCGGGGAGCTGTTTTTT.